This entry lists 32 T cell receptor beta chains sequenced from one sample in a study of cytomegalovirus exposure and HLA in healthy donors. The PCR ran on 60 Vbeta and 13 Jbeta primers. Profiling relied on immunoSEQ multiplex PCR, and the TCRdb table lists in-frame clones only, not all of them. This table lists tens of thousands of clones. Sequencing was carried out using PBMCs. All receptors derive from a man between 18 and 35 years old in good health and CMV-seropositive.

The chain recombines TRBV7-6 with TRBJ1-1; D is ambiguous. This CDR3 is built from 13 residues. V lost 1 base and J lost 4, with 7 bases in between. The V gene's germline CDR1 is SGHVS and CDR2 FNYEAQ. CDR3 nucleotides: TGTGCCAGCAGCTTAGAGCCGGGCACTGAAGCTTTCTTT. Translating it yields CASSLEPGTEAFF. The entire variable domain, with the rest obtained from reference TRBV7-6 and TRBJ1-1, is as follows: GAGVSQSPRYKVTKRGQDVALRCDPISGHVSLYWYRQALGQGPEFLTYFNYEAQQDKSGLPNDRFSAERPEGSISTLTIQRTEQRDSAMYRCASSLEPGTEAFFGQGTRLTVV.

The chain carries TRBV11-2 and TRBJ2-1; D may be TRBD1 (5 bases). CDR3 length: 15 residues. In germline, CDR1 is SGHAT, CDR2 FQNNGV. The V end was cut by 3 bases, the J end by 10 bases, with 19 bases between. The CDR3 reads CASSLGWQGLGEQFF. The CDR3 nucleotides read TGTGCCAGCAGCTTGGGTTGGCAGGGTCTTGGAGAGCAGTTCTTC.

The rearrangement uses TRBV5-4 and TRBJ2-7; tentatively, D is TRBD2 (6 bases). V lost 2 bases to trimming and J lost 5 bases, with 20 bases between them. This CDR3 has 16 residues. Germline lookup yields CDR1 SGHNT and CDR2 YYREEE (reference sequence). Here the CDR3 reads CASSFTTGTPGDEQYF. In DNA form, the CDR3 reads TGTGCCAGCAGCTTCACTACCGGGACTCCCGGGGACGAGCAGTACTTC.

CDR3 sequence (DNA): TGTGCCAGCAGCGTAGGAGTTTCTAGCTCCTACAATGAGCAGTTCTTC. Its protein is CASSVGVSSSYNEQFF. This chain joins TRBV9 and TRBJ2-1; D is undetermined. The CDR3 loop spans 16 amino acids. In germline, CDR1 is SGDLS, CDR2 YYNGEE. The germline V and J ends were trimmed by 0 bases and 0 bases, with 10 bases remaining between them.

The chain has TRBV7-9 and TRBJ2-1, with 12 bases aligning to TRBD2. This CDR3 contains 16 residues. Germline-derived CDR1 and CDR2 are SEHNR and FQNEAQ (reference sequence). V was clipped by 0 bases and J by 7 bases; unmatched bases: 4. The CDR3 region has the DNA TGTGCCAGCAGCTTAGCGGCTAGCGGGAGGGAAAATGAGCAGTTCTTC. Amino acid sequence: CASSLAASGRENEQFF. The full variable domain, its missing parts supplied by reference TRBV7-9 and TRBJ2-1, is DTGVSQNPRHKITKRGQNVTFRCDPISEHNRLYWYRQTLGQGPEFLTYFQNEAQLEKSRLLSDRFSAERPKGSFSTLEIQRTEQGDSAMYLCASSLAASGRENEQFFGPGTRLTVL.

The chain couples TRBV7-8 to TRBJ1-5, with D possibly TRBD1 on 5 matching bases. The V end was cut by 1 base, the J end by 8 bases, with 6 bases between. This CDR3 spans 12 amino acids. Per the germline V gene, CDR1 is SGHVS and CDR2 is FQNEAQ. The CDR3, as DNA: TGTGCCAGCAGCTTAGGGGGCGAGCCCCAGCATTTT. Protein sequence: CASSLGGEPQHF.

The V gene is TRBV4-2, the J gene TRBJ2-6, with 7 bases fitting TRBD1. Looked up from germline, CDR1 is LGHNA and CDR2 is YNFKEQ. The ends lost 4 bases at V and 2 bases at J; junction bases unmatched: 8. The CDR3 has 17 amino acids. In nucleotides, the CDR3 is TGTGCCAGCAGCCGCCCCGAGGGGGCCCCTGGGGCCAACGTCCTGACTTTC. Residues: CASSRPEGAPGANVLTF.

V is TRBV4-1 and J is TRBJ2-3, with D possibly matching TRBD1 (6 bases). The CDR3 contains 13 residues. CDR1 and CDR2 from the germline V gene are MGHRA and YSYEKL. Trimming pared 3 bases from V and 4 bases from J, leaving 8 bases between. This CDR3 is CASSHPGADTQYF. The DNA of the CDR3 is TGCGCCAGCAGCCACCCAGGGGCAGATACGCAGTATTTT.

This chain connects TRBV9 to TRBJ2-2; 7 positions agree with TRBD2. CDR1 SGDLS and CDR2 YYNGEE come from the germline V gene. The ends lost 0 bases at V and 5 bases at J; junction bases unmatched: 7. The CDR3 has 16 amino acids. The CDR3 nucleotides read TGTGCCAGCAGCGTAGGGGGGGGACCCCGAACCGGGGAGCTGTTTTTT. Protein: CASSVGGGPRTGELFF. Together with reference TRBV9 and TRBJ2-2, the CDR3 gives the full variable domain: DSGVTQTPKHLITATGQRVTLRCSPRSGDLSVYWYQQSLDQGLQFLIQYYNGEERAKGNILERFSAQQFPDLHSELNLSSLELGDSALYFCASSVGGGPRTGELFFGEGSRLTVL.

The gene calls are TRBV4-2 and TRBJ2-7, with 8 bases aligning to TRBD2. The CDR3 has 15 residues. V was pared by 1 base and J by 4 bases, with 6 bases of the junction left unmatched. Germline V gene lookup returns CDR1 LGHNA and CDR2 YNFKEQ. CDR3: CASSQGVAGMYEQYF. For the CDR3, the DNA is TGTGCCAGCAGCCAAGGGGTAGCGGGAATGTACGAGCAGTACTTC.

CDR3 region: CASSLAGQGLRDTQYF. CDR3 bases: TGCGCCAGCAGCTTGGCCGGACAGGGTTTGAGAGATACGCAGTATTTT. The rearrangement links TRBV5-1 to TRBJ2-3; 8 positions match TRBD1. V lost 0 bases to trimming and J lost 5 bases; unmatched junction nucleotides: 8. Germline CDR1 reads SGHRS; CDR2 reads YFSETQ. CDR3 length: 16 residues.

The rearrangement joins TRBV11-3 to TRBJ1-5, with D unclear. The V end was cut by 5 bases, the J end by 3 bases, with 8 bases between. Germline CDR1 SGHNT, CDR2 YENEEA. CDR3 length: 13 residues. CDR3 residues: CASSPHPNQPQHF. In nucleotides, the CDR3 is TGTGCCAGCAGCCCACACCCCAATCAGCCCCAGCATTTT. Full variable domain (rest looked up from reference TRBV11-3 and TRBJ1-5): EAGVVQSPRYKIIEKKQPVAFWCNPISGHNTLYWYLQNLGQGPELLIRYENEEAVDDSQLPKDRFSAERLKGVDSTLKIQPAELGDSAVYLCASSPHPNQPQHFGDGTRLSIL.

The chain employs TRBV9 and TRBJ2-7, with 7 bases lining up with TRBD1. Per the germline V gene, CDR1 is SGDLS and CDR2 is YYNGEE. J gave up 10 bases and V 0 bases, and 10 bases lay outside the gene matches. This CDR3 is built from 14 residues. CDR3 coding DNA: TGTGCCAGCAGCGTAGTGGGAGATACAGGGGAACAGTACTTC. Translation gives CASSVVGDTGEQYF.

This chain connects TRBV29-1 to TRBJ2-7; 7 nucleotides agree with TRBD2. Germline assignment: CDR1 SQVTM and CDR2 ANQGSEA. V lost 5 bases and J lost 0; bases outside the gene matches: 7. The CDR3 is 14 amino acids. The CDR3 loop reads CSVSLAGSSYEQYF. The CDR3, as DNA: TGCAGCGTTTCATTAGCGGGTAGCTCCTACGAGCAGTACTTC.

The CDR3 DNA reads TGTGCCAGCAGCAATTCGGGGTTGGGAGGTGACACTGAAGCTTTCTTT. It translates to CASSNSGLGGDTEAFF. The chain links TRBV21-1 to TRBJ1-1. TRBV21-1 constitutes a pseudogene. This CDR3 contains 16 residues.

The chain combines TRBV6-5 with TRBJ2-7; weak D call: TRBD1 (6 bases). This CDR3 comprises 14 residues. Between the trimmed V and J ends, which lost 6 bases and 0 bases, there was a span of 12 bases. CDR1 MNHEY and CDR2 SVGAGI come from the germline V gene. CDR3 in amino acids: CASRRTVTSYEQYF. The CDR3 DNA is TGTGCCAGCAGACGGACAGTTACCTCCTACGAGCAGTACTTC.

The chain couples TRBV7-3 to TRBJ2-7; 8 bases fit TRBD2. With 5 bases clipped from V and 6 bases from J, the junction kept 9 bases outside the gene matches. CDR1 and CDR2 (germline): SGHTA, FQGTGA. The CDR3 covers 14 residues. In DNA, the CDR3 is TGTGCCAGCAGCCCCATGGGGACTAGTATCGAGCAGTACTTC. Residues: CASSPMGTSIEQYF. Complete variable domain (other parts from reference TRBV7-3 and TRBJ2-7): GAGVSQTPSNKVTEKGKYVELRCDPISGHTALYWYRQSLGQGPEFLIYFQGTGAADDSGLPNDRFFAVRPEGSVSTLKIQRTERGDSAVYLCASSPMGTSIEQYFGPGTRLTVT.

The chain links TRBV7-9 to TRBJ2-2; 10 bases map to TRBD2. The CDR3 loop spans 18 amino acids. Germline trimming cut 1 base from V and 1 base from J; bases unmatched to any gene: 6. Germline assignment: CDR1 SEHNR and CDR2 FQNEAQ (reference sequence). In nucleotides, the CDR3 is TGTGCCAGCAGCTTAGGTGGTAGCGGGAGGCAGAACACCGGGGAGCTGTTTTTT. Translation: CASSLGGSGRQNTGELFF.

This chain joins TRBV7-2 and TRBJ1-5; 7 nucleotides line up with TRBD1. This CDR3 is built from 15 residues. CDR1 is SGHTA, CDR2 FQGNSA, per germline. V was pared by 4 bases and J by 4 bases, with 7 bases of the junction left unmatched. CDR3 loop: CASSSTGVANQPQHF. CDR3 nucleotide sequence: TGTGCCAGCAGCTCAACAGGGGTAGCAAATCAGCCCCAGCATTTT.

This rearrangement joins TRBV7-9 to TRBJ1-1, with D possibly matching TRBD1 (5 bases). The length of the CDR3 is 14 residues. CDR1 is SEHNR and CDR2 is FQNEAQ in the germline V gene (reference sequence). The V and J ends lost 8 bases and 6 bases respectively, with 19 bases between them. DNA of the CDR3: TGTGCCAGCGATGAGCGTCAGGGACTGTCTGAAGCTTTCTTT. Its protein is CASDERQGLSEAFF.

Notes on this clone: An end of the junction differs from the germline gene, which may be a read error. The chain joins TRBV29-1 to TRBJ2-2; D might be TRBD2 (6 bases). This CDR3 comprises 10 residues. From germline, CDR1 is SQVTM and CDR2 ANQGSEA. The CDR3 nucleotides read TGCAGCGTCGTTCAGGGAGGAGCTGTTTTT. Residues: CSVVQGGAVF.

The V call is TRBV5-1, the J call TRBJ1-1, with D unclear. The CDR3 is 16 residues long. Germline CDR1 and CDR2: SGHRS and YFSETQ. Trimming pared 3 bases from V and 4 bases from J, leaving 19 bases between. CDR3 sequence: CASSWVGLEEGTEAFF. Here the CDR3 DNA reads TGCGCCAGCAGCTGGGTGGGCCTTGAAGAGGGCACTGAAGCTTTCTTT.

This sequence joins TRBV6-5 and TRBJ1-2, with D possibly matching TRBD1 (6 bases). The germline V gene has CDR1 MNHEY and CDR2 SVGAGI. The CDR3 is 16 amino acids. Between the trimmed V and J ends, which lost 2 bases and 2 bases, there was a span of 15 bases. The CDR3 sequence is CASSYPGSRGNYGYTF. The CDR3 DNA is TGTGCCAGCAGTTACCCGGGGTCGAGGGGGAACTATGGCTACACCTTC.

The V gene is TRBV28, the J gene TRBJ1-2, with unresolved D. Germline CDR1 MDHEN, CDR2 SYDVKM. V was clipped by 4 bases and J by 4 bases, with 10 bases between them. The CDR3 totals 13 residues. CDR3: CASSSPSSYGYTF. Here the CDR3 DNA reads TGTGCCAGCAGTTCCCCATCCAGCTATGGCTACACCTTC.

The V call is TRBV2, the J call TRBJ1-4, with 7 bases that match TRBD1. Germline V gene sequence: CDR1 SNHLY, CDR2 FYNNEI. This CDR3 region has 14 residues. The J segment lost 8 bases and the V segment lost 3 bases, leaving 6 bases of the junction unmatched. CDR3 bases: TGTGCCAGCAGTGATAGAGGGGGCCTAGAAAAACTGTTTTTT. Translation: CASSDRGGLEKLFF.

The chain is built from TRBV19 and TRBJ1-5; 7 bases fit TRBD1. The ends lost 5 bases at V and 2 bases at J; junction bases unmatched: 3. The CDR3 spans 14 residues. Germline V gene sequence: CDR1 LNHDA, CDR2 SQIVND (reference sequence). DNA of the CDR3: TGTGCCAGTAGTGGGACAGTGGGCAATCAGCCCCAGCATTTT. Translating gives CASSGTVGNQPQHF. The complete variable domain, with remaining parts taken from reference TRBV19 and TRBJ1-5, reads DGGITQSPKYLFRKEGQNVTLSCEQNLNHDAMYWYRQDPGQGLRLIYYSQIVNDFQKGDIAEGYSVSREKKESFPLTVTSAQKNPTAFYLCASSGTVGNQPQHFGDGTRLSIL.

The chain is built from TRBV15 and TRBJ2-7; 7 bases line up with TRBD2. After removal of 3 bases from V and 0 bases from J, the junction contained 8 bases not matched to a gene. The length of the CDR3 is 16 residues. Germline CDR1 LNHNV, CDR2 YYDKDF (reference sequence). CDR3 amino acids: CATSRFGAGSSYEQYF. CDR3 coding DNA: TGTGCCACCAGCAGGTTTGGAGCGGGGAGCTCCTACGAGCAGTACTTC.

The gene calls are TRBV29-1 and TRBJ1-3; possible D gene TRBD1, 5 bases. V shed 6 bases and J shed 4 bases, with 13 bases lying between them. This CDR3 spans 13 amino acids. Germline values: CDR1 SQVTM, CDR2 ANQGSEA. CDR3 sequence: CSVLGGEGNTIYF. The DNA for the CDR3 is TGCAGCGTATTAGGAGGGGAGGGAAACACCATATATTTT.

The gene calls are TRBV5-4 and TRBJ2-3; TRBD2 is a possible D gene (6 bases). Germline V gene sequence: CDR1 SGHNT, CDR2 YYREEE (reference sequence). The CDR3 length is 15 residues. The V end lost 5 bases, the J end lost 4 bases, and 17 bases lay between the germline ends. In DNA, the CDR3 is TGTGCCAGCAGTCTGGGGACTCCCGACGCAGATACGCAGTATTTT. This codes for CASSLGTPDADTQYF. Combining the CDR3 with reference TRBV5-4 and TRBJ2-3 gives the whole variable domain ETGVTQSPTHLIKTRGQQVTLRCSSQSGHNTVSWYQQALGQGPQFIFQYYREEENGRGNFPPRFSGLQFPNYSSELNVNALELDDSALYLCASSLGTPDADTQYFGPGTRLTVL.

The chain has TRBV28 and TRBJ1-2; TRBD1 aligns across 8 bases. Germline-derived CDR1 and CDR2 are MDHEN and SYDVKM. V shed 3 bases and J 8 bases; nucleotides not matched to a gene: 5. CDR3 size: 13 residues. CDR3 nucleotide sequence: TGTGCCAGCAGTTTGAACAGGGGGGGAGGCTACACCTTC. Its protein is CASSLNRGGGYTF.

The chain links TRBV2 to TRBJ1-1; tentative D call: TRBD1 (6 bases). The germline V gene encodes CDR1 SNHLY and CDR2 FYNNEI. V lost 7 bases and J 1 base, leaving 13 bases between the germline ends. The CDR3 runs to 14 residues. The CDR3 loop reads CASTGPDRNTEAFF. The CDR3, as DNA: TGTGCCAGCACTGGACCGGACAGGAACACTGAAGCTTTCTTT. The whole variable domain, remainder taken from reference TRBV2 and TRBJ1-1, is EPEVTQTPSHQVTQMGQEVILRCVPISNHLYFYWYRQILGQKVEFLVSFYNNEISEKSEIFDDQFSVERPDGSNFTLKIRSTKLEDSAMYFCASTGPDRNTEAFFGQGTRLTVV.

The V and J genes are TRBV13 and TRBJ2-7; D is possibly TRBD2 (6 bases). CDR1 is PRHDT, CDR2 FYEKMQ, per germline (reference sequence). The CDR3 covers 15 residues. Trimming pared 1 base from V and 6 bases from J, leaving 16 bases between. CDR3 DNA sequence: TGTGCCAGCAGCTTAGTCCTCAGCTTGGGGGGCGAGCAGTACTTC. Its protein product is CASSLVLSLGGEQYF.